Listed here are 18 T cell receptor beta chains from one sample, sequenced in a study of cytomegalovirus exposure and HLA in healthy donors (dated by TCRdb to 2016 to 2017). Libraries were made using the immunoSEQ multiplex PCR assay. The multiplex PCR relied on a mix of 60 forward primers for TCR Vbeta segments and 13 reverse primers for TCR Jbeta segments. In TCRdb, the immuneACCESS table is reduced to in-frame sequences with V and J assigned. These tables do not hold every clone; where another copy was compared, an unresolved V gene accounts for under half, and the others remain unexplained. This sample comprises around 130,000 clones, around three quarters of them detected only once. More than 2.5% of the sample goes to the ten largest clones. The source material was PBMCs. These receptors were taken from a woman in her fifties or sixties in good health and CMV-seropositive.

V is TRBV7-2 and J is TRBJ2-7; perhaps TRBD2 as D (7 bases). The germline V gene has CDR1 SGHTA and CDR2 FQGNSA. The CDR3 extends over 14 amino acids. The V end lost 5 bases, the J end lost 4 bases, and 15 bases lay between the germline ends. The CDR3, as DNA: TGTGCCAGCAGCCGAGGGGGGGGATTATACGAGCAGTACTTC. It encodes CASSRGGGLYEQYF.

V and J are TRBV5-1 and TRBJ2-3; D gene uncertain. V lost 4 bases to trimming and J lost 4 bases, with 10 bases between them. Germline CDR1 SGHRS, CDR2 YFSETQ. This CDR3 is 13 amino acids long. DNA for the CDR3: TGCGCCAGCAGCCCCGAGTGGTCAGATACGCAGTATTTT. As protein: CASSPEWSDTQYF.

The chain couples TRBV4-1 to TRBJ1-2, with D uncertain. This CDR3 is 14 amino acids long. Germline V gives CDR1 MGHRA, CDR2 YSYEKL. The V end lost 0 bases, the J end lost 2 bases, and 7 bases lay between the germline ends. The CDR3 loop reads CASSQDPGNYGYTF. CDR3 nucleotide sequence: TGCGCCAGCAGCCAAGATCCAGGCAACTATGGCTACACCTTC.

The chain joins TRBV19 to TRBJ2-7; D possibly corresponds to TRBD1 (6 bases). V gave up 2 bases and J gave up 5 bases, with 13 bases separating them. This CDR3 spans 14 amino acids. Germline V gene sequence: CDR1 LNHDA, CDR2 SQIVND (reference sequence). The chain's CDR3 is CASSIQGFFNEQYF. Here the CDR3 DNA reads TGTGCCAGTAGTATACAGGGGTTTTTCAACGAGCAGTACTTC. Variable domain in full (rest from reference TRBV19 and TRBJ2-7): DGGITQSPKYLFRKEGQNVTLSCEQNLNHDAMYWYRQDPGQGLRLIYYSQIVNDFQKGDIAEGYSVSREKKESFPLTVTSAQKNPTAFYLCASSIQGFFNEQYFGPGTRLTVT.

This chain connects TRBV5-6 to TRBJ1-4; 9 nucleotides align to TRBD1. The CDR3 sequence is 15 residues long. V lost 4 bases and J lost 5; bases outside the gene matches: 6. CDR1 is SGHDT and CDR2 is YYEEEE in the germline V gene. The CDR3 spells CASSGRGQGNEKLFF. Written as DNA, the CDR3 is TGTGCCAGCAGCGGCAGGGGACAGGGAAATGAAAAACTGTTTTTT.

The CDR3 sequence is CSAVTGGDEQYF. The CDR3 nucleotides are TGCAGCGCAGTGACAGGGGGGGACGAGCAGTACTTC. The chain uses TRBV29-1 and TRBJ2-7; 9 bases align to TRBD1. Looked up from germline, CDR1 is SQVTM and CDR2 is ANQGSEA. With V trimmed by 7 bases and J by 5 bases, 6 bases remained unmatched. The CDR3 length is 12 residues.

This clone was seen a few times. The chain recombines TRBV6-5 with TRBJ2-1, with 8 bases identical to TRBD1. This CDR3 comprises 14 residues. Germline V gene sequence: CDR1 MNHEY, CDR2 SVGAGI. Losses at the gene ends were 5 bases for V and 2 bases for J; bases not matched to a gene: 2. CDR3 residues: CASSRTGPYNEQFF. The CDR3 bases are TGTGCCAGCAGTCGGACAGGGCCCTACAATGAGCAGTTCTTC.

The CDR3 DNA reads TGTGCCAGCAGCTTAGACGGGGGTTACACAGATACGCAGTATTTT. Translation: CASSLDGGYTDTQYF. The V gene is TRBV7-6, the J gene TRBJ2-3, with a weak D call TRBD2 (6 bases). The CDR3 consists of 15 residues. CDR1 and CDR2 (germline): SGHVS, FNYEAQ. Trimming removed 1 base from V and 2 bases from J, with 10 bases in between.

J is TRBJ2-7 and V is TRBV5-1, with 7 nucleotides matching TRBD1. Germline trimming cut 0 bases from V and 7 bases from J; bases unmatched to any gene: 10. CDR3 length: 15 amino acids. Germline-derived CDR1 and CDR2 are SGHRS and YFSETQ. CDR3 nucleotide sequence: TGCGCCAGCAGCTTGGCCGGGACAGCCATTAGAGAGCAGTACTTC. Protein: CASSLAGTAIREQYF. Full variable domain (remainder filled in from reference TRBV5-1 and TRBJ2-7): KAGVTQTPRYLIKTRGQQVTLSCSPISGHRSVSWYQQTPGQGLQFLFEYFSETQRNKGNFPGRFSGRQFSNSRSEMNVSTLELGDSALYLCASSLAGTAIREQYFGPGTRLTVT.

There are a few counts of this clone. The CDR3 protein is CASSLGSSGGETQYF. The CDR3 nucleotides read TGTGCCAGCAGCTTAGGCTCTAGCGGGGGTGAGACCCAGTACTTC. The chain links TRBV11-2 to TRBJ2-5, with 10 positions matching TRBD2. CDR3 length equals 15 residues. The germline CDR1 and CDR2 sequences are SGHAT and FQNNGV. V lost 1 base to trimming and J lost 5 bases; unmatched junction nucleotides: 4.

The V and J genes are TRBV28 and TRBJ2-1; D perhaps matches TRBD1 (6 bases). This CDR3 has 16 residues. With 4 bases removed from V and 2 bases from J, the gap between germline ends came to 15 bases. Germline V CDR1 and CDR2: MDHEN, SYDVKM. CDR3 in DNA: TGTGCCAGCAGTTCCCCGTACAGGGTGCCCTACAATGAGCAGTTCTTC. Translating gives CASSSPYRVPYNEQFF.

The chain is built from TRBV10-1 and TRBJ1-1; D possibly corresponds to TRBD1 (5 bases). The germline V gene has CDR1 WNHNN and CDR2 SYGVQD (reference sequence). V gave up 6 bases and J gave up 0 bases, with 8 bases separating them. This CDR3 has 13 amino acids. CDR3 amino acids: CASSQGMNTEAFF. The CDR3 DNA reads TGCGCCAGCAGCCAGGGAATGAACACTGAAGCTTTCTTT.

The genes are TRBV7-9 and TRBJ2-7, with TRBD2 matching 9 bases. The CDR3 runs 16 residues. The germline gives CDR1 SEHNR, CDR2 FQNEAQ (reference sequence). Trimming at V came to 7 bases and at J to 3 bases, leaving 13 bases not matched to a gene. The CDR3: CASIPPGTSRVYEQYF. The CDR3 DNA is TGTGCCAGCATCCCCCCCGGGACTAGCCGAGTCTACGAGCAGTACTTC. The full variable domain, its missing parts supplied by reference TRBV7-9 and TRBJ2-7, is DTGVSQNPRHKITKRGQNVTFRCDPISEHNRLYWYRQTLGQGPEFLTYFQNEAQLEKSRLLSDRFSAERPKGSFSTLEIQRTEQGDSAMYLCASIPPGTSRVYEQYFGPGTRLTVT.

CDR3 region: CASSYSALPSYEQYF. CDR3 bases: TGTGCCAGCAGTTACTCGGCCTTGCCCTCCTACGAGCAGTACTTC. The V call is TRBV6-5, the J call TRBJ2-7, with D hard to call. Germline assignment: CDR1 MNHEY and CDR2 SVGAGI. This CDR3 region has 15 residues. Trimming removed 0 bases from V and 0 bases from J, with 9 bases in between.

CDR3 nucleotides: TGCGCCAGCAGCGCGTACAGGTCGTTCGGTGATTCACCCCTCCACTTT. Protein: CASSAYRSFGDSPLHF. The rearrangement links TRBV5-1 to TRBJ1-6; the D gene is possibly TRBD1 (5 bases). Trimming took 4 bases from V and 8 from J, leaving 19 bases between them. The CDR3 spans 16 residues. Germline V gene sequence: CDR1 SGHRS, CDR2 YFSETQ.

The rearrangement joins TRBV10-1 to TRBJ1-3; 9 bases match TRBD1. V shed 3 bases, J shed 13 bases, and the junction held 1 base outside the gene matches. Germline CDR1 is WNHNN and CDR2 is SYGVQD (reference sequence). The CDR3 extends over 11 amino acids. The CDR3 nucleotides are TGCGCCAGCAGTGACGGGACAGGGATATATTTT. It translates to CASSDGTGIYF.

The J gene is TRBJ2-1, the V gene TRBV7-3; D is perhaps TRBD1 (7 bases). The germline gives CDR1 SGHTA, CDR2 FQGTGA. V shed 3 bases and J shed 8 bases, with 17 bases lying between them. CDR3 length: 15 residues. The CDR3, as DNA: TGTGCCAGCAGCTTCCAGGGGGGACTTCGCGATGAGCAGTTCTTC. It codes for CASSFQGGLRDEQFF.

The rearrangement joins TRBV21-1 to TRBJ1-6. TRBV21-1 is an annotated pseudogene. The CDR3 is 15 amino acids. CDR3 DNA: TGTGCCAGCAGCAAAGTTGGAGGGAATGGCTCACCCCTCCACTTT. It codes for CASSKVGGNGSPLHF.